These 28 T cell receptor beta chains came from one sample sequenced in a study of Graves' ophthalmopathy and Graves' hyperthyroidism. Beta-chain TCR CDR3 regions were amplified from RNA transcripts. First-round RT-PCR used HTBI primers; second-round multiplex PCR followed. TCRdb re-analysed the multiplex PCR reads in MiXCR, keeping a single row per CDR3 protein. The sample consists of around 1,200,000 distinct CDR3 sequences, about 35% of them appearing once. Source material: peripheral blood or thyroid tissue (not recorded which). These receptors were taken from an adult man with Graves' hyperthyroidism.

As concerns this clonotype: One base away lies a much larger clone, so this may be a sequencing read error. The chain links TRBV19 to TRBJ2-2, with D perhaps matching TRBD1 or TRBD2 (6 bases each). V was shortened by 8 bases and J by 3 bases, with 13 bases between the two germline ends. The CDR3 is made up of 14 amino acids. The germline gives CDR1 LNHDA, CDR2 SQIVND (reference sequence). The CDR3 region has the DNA TGTGCCAGTGGTAGGGGGGAGTACACCGGGGAGCTGTTTTTT. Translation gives CASGRGEYTGELFF.

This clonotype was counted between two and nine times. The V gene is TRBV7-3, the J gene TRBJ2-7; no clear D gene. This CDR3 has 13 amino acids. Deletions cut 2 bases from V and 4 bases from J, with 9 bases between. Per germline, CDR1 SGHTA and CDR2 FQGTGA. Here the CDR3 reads CASSLYGDYEQYF. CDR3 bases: TGTGCCAGCAGCTTATATGGTGATTACGAGCAGTACTTC.

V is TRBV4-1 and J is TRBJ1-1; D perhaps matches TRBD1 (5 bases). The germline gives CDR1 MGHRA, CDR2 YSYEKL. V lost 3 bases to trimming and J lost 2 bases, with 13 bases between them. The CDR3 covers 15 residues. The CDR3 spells CASSHLPRDNTEAFF. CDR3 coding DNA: TGCGCCAGCAGCCACCTGCCCAGGGATAACACTGAAGCTTTCTTT.

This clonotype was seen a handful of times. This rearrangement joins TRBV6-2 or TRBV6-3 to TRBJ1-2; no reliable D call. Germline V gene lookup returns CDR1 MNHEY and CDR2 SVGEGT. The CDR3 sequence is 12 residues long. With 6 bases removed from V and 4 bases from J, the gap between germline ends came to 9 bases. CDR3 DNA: TGTGCCAGCAGGGGCAGGCCCTATGGCTACACCTTC. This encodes CASRGRPYGYTF.

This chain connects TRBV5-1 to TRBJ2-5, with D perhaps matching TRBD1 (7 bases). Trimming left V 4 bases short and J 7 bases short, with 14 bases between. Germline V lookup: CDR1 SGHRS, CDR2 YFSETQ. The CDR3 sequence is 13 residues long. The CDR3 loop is CASSDQGGWTQYF. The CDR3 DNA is TGCGCCAGCAGCGACCAGGGGGGTTGGACCCAGTACTTC.

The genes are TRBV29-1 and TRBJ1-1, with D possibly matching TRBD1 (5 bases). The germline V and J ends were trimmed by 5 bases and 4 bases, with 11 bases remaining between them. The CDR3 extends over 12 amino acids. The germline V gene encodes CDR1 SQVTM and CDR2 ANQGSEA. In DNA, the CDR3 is TGCAGCGTTCGCAGGGTACGCACTGAAGCTTTCTTT. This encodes CSVRRVRTEAFF. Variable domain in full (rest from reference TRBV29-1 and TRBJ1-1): SAVISQKPSRDICQRGTSLTIQCQVDSQVTMMFWYRQQPGQSLTLIATANQGSEATYESGFVIDKFPISRPNLTFSTLTVSNMSPEDSSIYLCSVRRVRTEAFFGQGTRLTVV.

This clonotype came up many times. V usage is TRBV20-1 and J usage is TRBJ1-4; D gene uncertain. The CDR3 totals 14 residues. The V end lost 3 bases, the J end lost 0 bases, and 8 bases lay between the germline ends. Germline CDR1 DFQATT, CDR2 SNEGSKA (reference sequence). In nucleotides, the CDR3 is TGCAGTGCTAGCCTGATGGCAACTAATGAAAAACTGTTTTTT. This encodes CSASLMATNEKLFF.

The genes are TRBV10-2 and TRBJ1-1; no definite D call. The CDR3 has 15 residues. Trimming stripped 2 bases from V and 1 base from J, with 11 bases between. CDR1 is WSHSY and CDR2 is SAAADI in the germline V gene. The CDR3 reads CASSEPDAGNTEAFF. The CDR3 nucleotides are TGCGCCAGCAGTGAGCCGGACGCGGGGAACACTGAAGCTTTCTTT.

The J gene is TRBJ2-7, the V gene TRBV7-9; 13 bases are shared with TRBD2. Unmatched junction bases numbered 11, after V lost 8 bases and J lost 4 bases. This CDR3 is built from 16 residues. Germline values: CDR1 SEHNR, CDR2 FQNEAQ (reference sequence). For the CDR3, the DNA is TGTGCCAGCTCTCCCGGGACTAGCGGGACGGGGTACGAGCAGTACTTC. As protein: CASSPGTSGTGYEQYF.

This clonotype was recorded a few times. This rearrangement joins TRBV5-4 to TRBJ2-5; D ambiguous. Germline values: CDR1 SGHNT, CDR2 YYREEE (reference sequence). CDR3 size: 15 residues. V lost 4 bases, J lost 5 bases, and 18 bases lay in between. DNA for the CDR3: TGTGCCAGCAGCCCCAGCTCGTCTCCGACGGAGACCCAGTACTTC. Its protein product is CASSPSSSPTETQYF. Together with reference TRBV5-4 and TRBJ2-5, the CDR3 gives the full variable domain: ETGVTQSPTHLIKTRGQQVTLRCSSQSGHNTVSWYQQALGQGPQFIFQYYREEENGRGNFPPRFSGLQFPNYSSELNVNALELDDSALYLCASSPSSSPTETQYFGPGTRLLVL.

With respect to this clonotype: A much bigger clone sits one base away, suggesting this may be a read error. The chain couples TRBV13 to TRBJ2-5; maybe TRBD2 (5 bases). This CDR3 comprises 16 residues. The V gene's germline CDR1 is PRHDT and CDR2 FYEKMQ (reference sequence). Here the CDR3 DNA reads TGCGTCAGCAGCTTGGCCGGGGTTGGTGGGCAAGAGACCCAGTACTTC. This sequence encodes CVSSLAGVGGQETQYF.

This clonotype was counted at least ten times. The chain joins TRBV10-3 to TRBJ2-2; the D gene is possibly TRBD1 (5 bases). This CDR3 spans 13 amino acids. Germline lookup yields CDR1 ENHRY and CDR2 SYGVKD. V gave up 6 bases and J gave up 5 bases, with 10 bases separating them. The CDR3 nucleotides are TGTGCCATCAGGCAGGGAAGTACCGGGGAGCTGTTTTTT. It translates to CAIRQGSTGELFF.

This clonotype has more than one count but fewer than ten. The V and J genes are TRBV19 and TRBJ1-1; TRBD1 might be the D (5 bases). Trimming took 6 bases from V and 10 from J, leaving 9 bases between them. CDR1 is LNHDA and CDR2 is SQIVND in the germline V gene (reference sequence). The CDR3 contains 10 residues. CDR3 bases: TGTGCCAGTAGCGCGGGGGGAGCTTTCTTT. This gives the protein CASSAGGAFF.

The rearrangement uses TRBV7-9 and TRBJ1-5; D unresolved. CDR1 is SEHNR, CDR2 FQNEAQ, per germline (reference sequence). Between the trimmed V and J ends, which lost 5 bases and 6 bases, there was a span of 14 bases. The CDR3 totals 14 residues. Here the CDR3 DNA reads TGTGCCAGCAGCCGAGGGCAGGATGGTCAGCCCCAGCATTTT. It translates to CASSRGQDGQPQHF.

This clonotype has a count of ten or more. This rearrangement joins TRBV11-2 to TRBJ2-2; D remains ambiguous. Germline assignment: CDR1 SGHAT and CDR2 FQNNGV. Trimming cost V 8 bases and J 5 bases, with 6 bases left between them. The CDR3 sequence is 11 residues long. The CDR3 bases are TGTGCCAGCCCTAGGACCGGGGAGCTGTTTTTT. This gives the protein CASPRTGELFF.

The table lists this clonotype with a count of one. The CDR3: CASRSGTELGYGYTF. The CDR3 nucleotides read TGTGCCAGCAGGTCTGGGACAGAACTCGGCTATGGCTACACCTTC. The rearrangement joins TRBV7-8 to TRBJ1-2; 7 nucleotides align to TRBD1. V shed 6 bases and J 4 bases; nucleotides not matched to a gene: 11. Germline assignment: CDR1 SGHVS and CDR2 FQNEAQ. CDR3 length: 15 residues. The variable domain in full, with the rest retrieved from reference TRBV7-8 and TRBJ1-2, is GAGVSQSPRYKVAKRGQDVALRCDPISGHVSLFWYQQALGQGPEFLTYFQNEAQLDKSGLPSDRFFAERPEGSVSTLKIQRTQQEDSAVYLCASRSGTELGYGYTFGSGTRLTVV.

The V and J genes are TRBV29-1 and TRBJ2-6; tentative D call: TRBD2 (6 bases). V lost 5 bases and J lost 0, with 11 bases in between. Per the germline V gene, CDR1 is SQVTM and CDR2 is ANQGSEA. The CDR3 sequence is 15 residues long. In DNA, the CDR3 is TGCAGCGTTTTCCCCGGGAGCTCTGGGGCCAACGTCCTGACTTTC. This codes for CSVFPGSSGANVLTF.

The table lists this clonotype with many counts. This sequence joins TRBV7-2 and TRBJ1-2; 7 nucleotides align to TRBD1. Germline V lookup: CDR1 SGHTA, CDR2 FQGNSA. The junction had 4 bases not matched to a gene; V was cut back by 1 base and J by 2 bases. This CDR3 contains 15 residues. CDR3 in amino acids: CASSLGGGQNYGYTF. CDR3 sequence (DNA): TGTGCCAGCAGCTTAGGTGGGGGACAGAACTATGGCTACACCTTC.

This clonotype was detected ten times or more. The CDR3 bases are TGTGCCAGCAGCCGACAGGGGGTGGTCACCGGGGAGCTGTTTTTT. Translating it yields CASSRQGVVTGELFF. The chain joins TRBV7-8 to TRBJ2-2; 9 bases agree with TRBD1. The V gene's germline CDR1 is SGHVS and CDR2 FQNEAQ. The J segment lost 4 bases and the V segment lost 5 bases, leaving 5 bases of the junction unmatched. The CDR3 consists of 15 residues.

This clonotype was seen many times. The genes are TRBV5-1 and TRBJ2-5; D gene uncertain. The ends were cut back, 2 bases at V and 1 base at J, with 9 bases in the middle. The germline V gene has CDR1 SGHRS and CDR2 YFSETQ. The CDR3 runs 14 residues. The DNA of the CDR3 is TGCGCCAGCAGCTTCAACGCTTTCCAAGAGACCCAGTACTTC. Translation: CASSFNAFQETQYF. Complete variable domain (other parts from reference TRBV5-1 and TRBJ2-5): KAGVTQTPRYLIKTRGQQVTLSCSPISGHRSVSWYQQTPGQGLQFLFEYFSETQRNKGNFPGRFSGRQFSNSRSEMNVSTLELGDSALYLCASSFNAFQETQYFGPGTRLLVL.

The CDR3 is CASSPRTGLDYGYTF. The CDR3 coding sequence is TGTGCCAGCTCACCACGTACAGGGCTAGACTATGGCTACACCTTC. J is TRBJ1-2 and V is TRBV12-3 or TRBV12-4; a possible D gene is TRBD1 (6 bases). The ends were cut back, 8 bases at V and 3 bases at J, with 19 bases in the middle. This CDR3 contains 15 residues.

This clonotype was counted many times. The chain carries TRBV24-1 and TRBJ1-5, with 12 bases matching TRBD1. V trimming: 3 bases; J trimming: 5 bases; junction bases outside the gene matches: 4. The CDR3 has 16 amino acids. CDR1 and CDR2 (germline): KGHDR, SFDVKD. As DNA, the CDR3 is TGTGCCACCAGTGATACGGGACAGGGGGCGTATCAGCCCCAGCATTTT. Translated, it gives CATSDTGQGAYQPQHF.

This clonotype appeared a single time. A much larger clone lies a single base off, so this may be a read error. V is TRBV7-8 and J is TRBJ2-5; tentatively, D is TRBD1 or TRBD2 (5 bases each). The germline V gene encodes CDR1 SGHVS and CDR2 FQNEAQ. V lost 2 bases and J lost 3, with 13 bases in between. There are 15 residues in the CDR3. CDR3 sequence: CASSLRGRVKETQYF. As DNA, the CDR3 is TGTGCCAGCAGCTTACGGGGACGGGTGAAAGAGACCCAGTACTTC. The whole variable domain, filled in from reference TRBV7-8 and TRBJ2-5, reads GAGVSQSPRYKVAKRGQDVALRCDPISGHVSLFWYQQALGQGPEFLTYFQNEAQLDKSGLPSDRFFAERPEGSVSTLKIQRTQQEDSAVYLCASSLRGRVKETQYFGPGTRLLVL.

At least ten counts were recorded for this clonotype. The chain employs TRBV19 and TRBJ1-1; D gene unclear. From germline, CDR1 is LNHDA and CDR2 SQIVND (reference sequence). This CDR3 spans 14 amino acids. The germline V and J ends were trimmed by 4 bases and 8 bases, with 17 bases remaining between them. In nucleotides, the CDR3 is TGTGCCAGTAGTACCTTCTCTTTGTCACAAGAAGCTTTCTTT. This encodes CASSTFSLSQEAFF. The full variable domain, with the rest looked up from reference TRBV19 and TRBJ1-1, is DGGITQSPKYLFRKEGQNVTLSCEQNLNHDAMYWYRQDPGQGLRLIYYSQIVNDFQKGDIAEGYSVSREKKESFPLTVTSAQKNPTAFYLCASSTFSLSQEAFFGQGTRLTVV.

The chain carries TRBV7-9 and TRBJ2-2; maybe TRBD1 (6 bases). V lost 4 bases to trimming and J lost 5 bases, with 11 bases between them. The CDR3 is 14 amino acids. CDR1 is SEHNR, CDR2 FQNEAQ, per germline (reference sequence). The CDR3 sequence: CASSWPTGTGELFF. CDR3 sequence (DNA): TGTGCCAGCAGCTGGCCGACAGGAACCGGGGAGCTGTTTTTT.

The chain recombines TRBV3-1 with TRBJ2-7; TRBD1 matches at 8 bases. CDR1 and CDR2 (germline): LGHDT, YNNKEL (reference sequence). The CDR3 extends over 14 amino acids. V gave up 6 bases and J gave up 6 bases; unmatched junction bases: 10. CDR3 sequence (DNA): TGTGCCAGCAGTGCCGGGACAGGCAAGAGCGAGCAGTACTTC. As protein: CASSAGTGKSEQYF.

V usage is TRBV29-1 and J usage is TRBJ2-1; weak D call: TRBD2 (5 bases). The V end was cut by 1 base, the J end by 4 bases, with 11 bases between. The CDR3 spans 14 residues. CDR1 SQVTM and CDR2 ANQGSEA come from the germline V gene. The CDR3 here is CSVEGAAEYNEQFF. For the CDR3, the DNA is TGCAGCGTTGAAGGAGCGGCAGAGTACAATGAGCAGTTCTTC.

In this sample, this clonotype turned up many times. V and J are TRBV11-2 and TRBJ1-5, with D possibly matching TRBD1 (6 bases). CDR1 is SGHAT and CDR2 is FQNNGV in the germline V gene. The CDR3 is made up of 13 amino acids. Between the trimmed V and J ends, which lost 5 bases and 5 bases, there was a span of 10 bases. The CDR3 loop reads CASSPGAYQPQHF. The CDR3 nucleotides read TGTGCCAGCAGCCCAGGGGCTTATCAGCCCCAGCATTTT.